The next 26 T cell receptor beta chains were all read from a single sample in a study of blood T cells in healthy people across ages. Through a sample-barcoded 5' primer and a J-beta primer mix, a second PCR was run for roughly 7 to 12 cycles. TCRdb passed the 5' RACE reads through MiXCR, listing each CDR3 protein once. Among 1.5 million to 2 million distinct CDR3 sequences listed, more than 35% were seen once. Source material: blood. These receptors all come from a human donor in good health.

As DNA, the CDR3 is TGTGCCAGCAGCTTAGCGCTGAGCGGGGACCCGTACAATGAGCAGTTCTTC. Translated: CASSLALSGDPYNEQFF. This rearrangement joins TRBV7-9 to TRBJ2-1; 7 bases match TRBD2. Germline lookup yields CDR1 SEHNR and CDR2 FQNEAQ (reference sequence). Trimming cost V 0 bases and J 4 bases; bases outside gene matches: 9. This CDR3 has 17 residues.

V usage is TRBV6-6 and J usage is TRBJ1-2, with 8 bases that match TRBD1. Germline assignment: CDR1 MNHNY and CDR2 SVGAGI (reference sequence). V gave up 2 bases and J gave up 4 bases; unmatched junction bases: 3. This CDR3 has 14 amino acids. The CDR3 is CASSYGTGRYGYTF. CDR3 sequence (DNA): TGTGCCAGCAGTTACGGGACAGGACGCTATGGCTACACCTTC.

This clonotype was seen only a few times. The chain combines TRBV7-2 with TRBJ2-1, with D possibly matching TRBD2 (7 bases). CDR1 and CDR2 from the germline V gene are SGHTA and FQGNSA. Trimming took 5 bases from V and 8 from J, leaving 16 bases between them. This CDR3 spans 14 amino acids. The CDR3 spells CASSHEGGGYEQFF. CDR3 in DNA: TGTGCCAGCAGCCACGAGGGAGGGGGGTATGAGCAGTTCTTC.

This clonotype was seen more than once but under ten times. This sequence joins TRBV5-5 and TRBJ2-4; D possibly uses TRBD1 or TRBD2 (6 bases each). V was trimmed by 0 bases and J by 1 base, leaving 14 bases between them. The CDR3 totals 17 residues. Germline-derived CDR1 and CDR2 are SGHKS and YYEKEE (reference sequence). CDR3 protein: CASSLASGAGAKNIQYF. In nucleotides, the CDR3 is TGTGCCAGCAGCTTGGCCTCGGGGGCCGGGGCCAAAAACATTCAGTACTTC.

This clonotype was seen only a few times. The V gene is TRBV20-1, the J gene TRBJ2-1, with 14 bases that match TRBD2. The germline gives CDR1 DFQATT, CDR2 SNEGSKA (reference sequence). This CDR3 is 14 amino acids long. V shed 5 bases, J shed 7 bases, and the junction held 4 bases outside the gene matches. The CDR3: CSAARTSGGNEQFF. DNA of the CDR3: TGCAGTGCTGCTAGGACTAGCGGGGGGAATGAGCAGTTCTTC.

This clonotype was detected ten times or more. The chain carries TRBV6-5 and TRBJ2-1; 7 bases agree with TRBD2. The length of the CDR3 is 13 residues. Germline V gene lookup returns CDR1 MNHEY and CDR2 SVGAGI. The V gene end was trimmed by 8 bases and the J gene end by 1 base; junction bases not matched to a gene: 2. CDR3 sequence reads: CASGGGSYNEQFF. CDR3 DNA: TGTGCCAGCGGGGGGGGATCCTACAATGAGCAGTTCTTC.

The CDR3 reads CASSSPQGRTYEQYF. CDR3 DNA sequence: TGTGCCAGCAGTTCCCCCCAGGGGAGAACCTACGAGCAGTACTTC. V usage is TRBV28 and J usage is TRBJ2-5, with D perhaps matching TRBD1 (6 bases). Matching the DNA end better, TRBJ2-7 makes the J call doubtful. Germline CDR1 reads MDHEN; CDR2 reads SYDVKM. The CDR3 is 15 amino acids.

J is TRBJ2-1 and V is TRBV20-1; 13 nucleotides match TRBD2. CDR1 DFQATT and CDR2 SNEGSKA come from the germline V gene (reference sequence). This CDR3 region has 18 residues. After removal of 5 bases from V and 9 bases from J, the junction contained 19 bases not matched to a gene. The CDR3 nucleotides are TGCAGTGCTCCTGGGACTAGCGGGGATCTAACCAATTTTGGTGAGCAGTTCTTC. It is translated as CSAPGTSGDLTNFGEQFF.

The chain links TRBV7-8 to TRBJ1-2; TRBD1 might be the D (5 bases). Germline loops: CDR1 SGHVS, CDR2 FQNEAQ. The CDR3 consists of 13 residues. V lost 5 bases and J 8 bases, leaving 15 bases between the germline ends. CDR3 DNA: TGTGCCAGCAGCCGATGGGACGAGGAAGGCTACACCTTC. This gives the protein CASSRWDEEGYTF.

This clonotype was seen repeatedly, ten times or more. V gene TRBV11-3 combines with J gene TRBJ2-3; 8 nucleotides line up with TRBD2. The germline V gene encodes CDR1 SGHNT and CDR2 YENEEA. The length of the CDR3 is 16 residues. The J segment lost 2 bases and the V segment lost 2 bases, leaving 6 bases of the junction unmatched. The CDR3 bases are TGTGCCAGCAGCTTACTGGCGGGGGGAAACACAGATACGCAGTATTTT. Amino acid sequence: CASSLLAGGNTDTQYF.

This CDR3 reads CASSHDGTGLSPLHF. CDR3 nucleotide sequence: TGCGCCAGCAGCCATGATGGGACAGGGCTGTCACCCCTCCACTTT. J is TRBJ1-6 and V is TRBV4-3; 9 bases are shared with TRBD1. The germline gives CDR1 LGHNA, CDR2 YSLEER. V lost 3 bases to trimming and J lost 10 bases; unmatched junction nucleotides: 7. CDR3 length: 15 amino acids.

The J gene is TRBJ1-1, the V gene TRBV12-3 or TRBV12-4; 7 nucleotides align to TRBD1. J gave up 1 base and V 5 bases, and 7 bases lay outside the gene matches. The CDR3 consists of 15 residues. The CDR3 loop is CASSDDRARNTEAFF. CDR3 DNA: TGTGCCAGCAGTGATGACAGGGCTCGGAACACTGAAGCTTTCTTT.

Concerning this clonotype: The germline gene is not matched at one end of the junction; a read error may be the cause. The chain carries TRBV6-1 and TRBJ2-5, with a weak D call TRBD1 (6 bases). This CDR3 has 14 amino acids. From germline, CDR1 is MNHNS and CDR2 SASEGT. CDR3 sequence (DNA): TGTGCCGGCAGTCATCTACAGGGTCCAGAGACCCAGTACTTC. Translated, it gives CAGSHLQGPETQYF.

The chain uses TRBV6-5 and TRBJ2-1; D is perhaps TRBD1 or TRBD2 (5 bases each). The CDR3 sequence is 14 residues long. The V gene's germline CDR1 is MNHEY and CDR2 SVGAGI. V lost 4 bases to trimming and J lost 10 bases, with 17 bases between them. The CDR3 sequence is CASSSPWDGNEQFF. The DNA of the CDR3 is TGTGCCAGCAGTTCCCCCTGGGACGGGAACGAGCAGTTCTTC.

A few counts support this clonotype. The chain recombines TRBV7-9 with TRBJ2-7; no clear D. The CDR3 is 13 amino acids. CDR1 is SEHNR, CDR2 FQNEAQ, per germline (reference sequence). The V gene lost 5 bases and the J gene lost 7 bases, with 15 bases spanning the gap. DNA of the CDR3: TGTGCCAGCAGCCCCCATTTAGTCGGGGAGCAGTACTTC. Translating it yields CASSPHLVGEQYF. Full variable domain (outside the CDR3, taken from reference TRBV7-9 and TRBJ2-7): DTGVSQNPRHKITKRGQNVTFRCDPISEHNRLYWYRQTLGQGPEFLTYFQNEAQLEKSRLLSDRFSAERPKGSFSTLEIQRTEQGDSAMYLCASSPHLVGEQYFGPGTRLTVT.

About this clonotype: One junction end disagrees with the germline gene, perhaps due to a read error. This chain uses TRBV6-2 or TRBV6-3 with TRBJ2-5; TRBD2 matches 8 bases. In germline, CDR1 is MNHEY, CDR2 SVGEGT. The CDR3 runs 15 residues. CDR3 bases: TGTGCCAGCACTCAGTCGGGGGGGCCCTTAGAGGCCCAGTACTTC. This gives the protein CASTQSGGPLEAQYF.

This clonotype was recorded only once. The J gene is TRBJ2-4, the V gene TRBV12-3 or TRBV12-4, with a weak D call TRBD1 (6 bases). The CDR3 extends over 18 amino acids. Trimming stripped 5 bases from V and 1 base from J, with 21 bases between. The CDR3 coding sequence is TGTGCCAGCAGTATAATGTATCTACCAGGGGATGCCAAAAACATTCAGTACTTC. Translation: CASSIMYLPGDAKNIQYF.

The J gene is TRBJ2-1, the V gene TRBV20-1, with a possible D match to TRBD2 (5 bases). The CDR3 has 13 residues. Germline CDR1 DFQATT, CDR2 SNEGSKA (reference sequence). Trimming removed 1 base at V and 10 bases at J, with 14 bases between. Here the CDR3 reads CSARAVLEREQFF. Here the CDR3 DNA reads TGCAGTGCTAGAGCCGTACTAGAAAGGGAGCAGTTCTTC.

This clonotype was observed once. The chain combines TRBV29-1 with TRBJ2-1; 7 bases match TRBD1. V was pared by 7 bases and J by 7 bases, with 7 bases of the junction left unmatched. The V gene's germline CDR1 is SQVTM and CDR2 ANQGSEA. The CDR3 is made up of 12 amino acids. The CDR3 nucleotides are TGCAGCGGTGTGACAGGGACGAATGAGCAGTTCTTC. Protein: CSGVTGTNEQFF.

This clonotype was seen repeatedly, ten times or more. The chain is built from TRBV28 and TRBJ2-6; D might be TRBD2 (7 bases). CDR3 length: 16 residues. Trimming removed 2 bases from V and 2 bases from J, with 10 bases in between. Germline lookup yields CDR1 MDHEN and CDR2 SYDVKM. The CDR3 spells CASSLIGGAGANVLTF. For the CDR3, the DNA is TGTGCCAGCAGTTTAATAGGGGGGGCTGGGGCCAACGTCCTGACTTTC.

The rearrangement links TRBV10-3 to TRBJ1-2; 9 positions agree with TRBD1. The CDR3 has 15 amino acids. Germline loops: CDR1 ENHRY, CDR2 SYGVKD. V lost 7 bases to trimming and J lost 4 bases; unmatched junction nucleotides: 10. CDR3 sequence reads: CAITPRTGDFYGYTF. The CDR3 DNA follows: TGTGCCATCACTCCTCGGACAGGGGACTTCTATGGCTACACCTTC.

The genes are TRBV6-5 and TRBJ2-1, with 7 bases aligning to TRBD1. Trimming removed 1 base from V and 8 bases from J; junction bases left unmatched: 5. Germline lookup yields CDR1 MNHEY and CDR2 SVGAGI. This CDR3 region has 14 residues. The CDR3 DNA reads TGTGCCAGCAGTTACTTGGACAGGAGAGATGAGCAGTTCTTC. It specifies CASSYLDRRDEQFF.

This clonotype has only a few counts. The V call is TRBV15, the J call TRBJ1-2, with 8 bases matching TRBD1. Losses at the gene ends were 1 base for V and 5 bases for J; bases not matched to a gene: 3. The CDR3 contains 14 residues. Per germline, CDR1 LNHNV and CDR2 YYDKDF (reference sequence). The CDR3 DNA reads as TGTGCCACCAGCAGAGGAAGGACAGGGTATGGCTACACCTTC. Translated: CATSRGRTGYGYTF.

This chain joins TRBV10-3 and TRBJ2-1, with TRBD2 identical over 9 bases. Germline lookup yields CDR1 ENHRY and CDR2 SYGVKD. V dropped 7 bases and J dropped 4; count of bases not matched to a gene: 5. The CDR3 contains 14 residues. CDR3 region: CAIMLAGRYNEQFF. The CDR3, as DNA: TGTGCCATCATGCTAGCGGGGAGATACAATGAGCAGTTCTTC.

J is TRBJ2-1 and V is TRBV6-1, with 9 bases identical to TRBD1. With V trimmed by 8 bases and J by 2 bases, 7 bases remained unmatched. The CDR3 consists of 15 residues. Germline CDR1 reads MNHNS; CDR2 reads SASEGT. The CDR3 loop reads CASLNRDRAYNEQFF. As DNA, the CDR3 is TGTGCCAGCCTGAACCGGGACAGGGCCTACAATGAGCAGTTCTTC.

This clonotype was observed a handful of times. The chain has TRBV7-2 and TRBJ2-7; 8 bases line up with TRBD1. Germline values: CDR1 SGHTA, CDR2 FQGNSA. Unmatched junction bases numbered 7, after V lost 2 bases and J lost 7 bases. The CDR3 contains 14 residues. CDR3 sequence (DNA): TGTGCCAGCAGCTTAAGCAGGGGGCCGGGAGAGCAGTACTTC. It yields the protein CASSLSRGPGEQYF.